Each of the 7 T cell receptor beta chains below was sequenced from the same sample in a study of blood T cell repertoires in COVID-19. Data came from immunoSEQ multiplex PCR; TCRdb stores just in-frame clones and leaves some out. The table records over 300,000 clones, 70% to 90% of them present only once. Sequencing was performed on PBMCs or T cells enriched from blood (not recorded which). These receptors came from a woman aged 30 to 39 with acute COVID-19.

This clone was recorded a few times. Different DNA sequences within this sample yield the same CDR3. The chain joins TRBV9 to TRBJ1-6; D possibly corresponds to TRBD1 (5 bases). Trimming cost V 0 bases and J 9 bases, with 10 bases left between them. Germline assignment: CDR1 SGDLS and CDR2 YYNGEE. This CDR3 contains 14 residues. CDR3: CASSVGQGGSPLHF. The CDR3 nucleotides read TGTGCCAGCAGCGTAGGGCAGGGCGGTTCACCCCTCCACTTT.

The chain combines TRBV5-1 with TRBJ2-3; tentative D call: TRBD1 (6 bases). Germline CDR1 reads SGHRS; CDR2 reads YFSETQ. This CDR3 is 16 amino acids long. V gave up 3 bases and J gave up 0 bases, with 14 bases separating them. CDR3 sequence: CASSWGQLPSTDTQYF. The CDR3 nucleotides read TGCGCCAGCAGCTGGGGGCAGCTTCCTAGCACAGATACGCAGTATTTT. The complete variable domain, with remaining parts taken from reference TRBV5-1 and TRBJ2-3, reads KAGVTQTPRYLIKTRGQQVTLSCSPISGHRSVSWYQQTPGQGLQFLFEYFSETQRNKGNFPGRFSGRQFSNSRSEMNVSTLELGDSALYLCASSWGQLPSTDTQYFGPGTRLTVL.

V usage is TRBV12-3 or TRBV12-4 and J usage is TRBJ2-2; 8 bases match TRBD1. The CDR3 is 12 residues long. J was trimmed by 6 bases and V by 6 bases; bases with no gene match: 0. CDR3 coding DNA: TGTGCCAGCAGACAGGGGGCCGGGGAGCTGTTTTTT. This codes for CASRQGAGELFF.

The chain has TRBV12-5 and TRBJ2-7; no clear D. The V gene lost 0 bases and the J gene lost 5 bases, with 11 bases spanning the gap. The CDR3 runs 14 residues. CDR1 and CDR2 (germline): LGHNT, FRNRAP. The CDR3 protein is CASGLVGTVNEQYF. Here the CDR3 DNA reads TGTGCTAGTGGTTTGGTGGGCACCGTCAACGAGCAGTACTTC.

The V and J genes are TRBV30 and TRBJ1-2; 7 bases are shared with TRBD1. CDR1 GTSNPN and CDR2 SVGIG come from the germline V gene (reference sequence). After removal of 4 bases from V and 6 bases from J, the junction contained 8 bases not matched to a gene. This CDR3 region has 13 residues. In DNA, the CDR3 is TGTGCCTGGACCATAGCCCAGGGGGATGGCTACACCTTC. This encodes CAWTIAQGDGYTF.

This chain uses TRBV5-1 with TRBJ1-1; D might be TRBD1 (5 bases). Trimming cost V 0 bases and J 0 bases, with 9 bases left between them. Germline CDR1 SGHRS, CDR2 YFSETQ. CDR3 length: 15 residues. DNA for the CDR3: TGCGCCAGCAGCTTGGATGCGGGGCTGAACACTGAAGCTTTCTTT. It translates to CASSLDAGLNTEAFF.

V usage is TRBV29-1 and J usage is TRBJ2-2; tentative D call: TRBD1 (6 bases). CDR1 is SQVTM and CDR2 is ANQGSEA in the germline V gene. Deletions cut 4 bases from V and 5 bases from J, with 14 bases between. The CDR3 has 14 residues. The CDR3 DNA is TGCAGCGTTGCTGGGGACAAAAGAACCGGGGAGCTGTTTTTT. It translates to CSVAGDKRTGELFF.